These 29 T cell receptor beta chains share one sample of origin, sequenced in a study of OX40 agonist ivuxolimab in advanced cancers. Generated by immunoSEQ multiplex PCR, the TCRdb table keeps only in-frame clones and is missing some. The repertoire holds approximately 70,000 clones, with roughly 80% as singletons. Sequences were derived from CD4+ or CD8+ T cells sorted from blood, sampled in a trial of the OX40 agonist ivuxolimab. These receptors came from an adult with an advanced solid tumor such as melanoma, head and neck, liver or kidney cancer.

This rearrangement joins TRBV5-6 to TRBJ1-1; tentative D call: TRBD1 (6 bases). Trimming removed 4 bases at V and 1 base at J, with 14 bases between. This CDR3 has 15 residues. CDR1 is SGHDT, CDR2 YYEEEE, per germline. CDR3 coding DNA: TGTGCCAGCAGCCGATTCAGGGGACCGAACACTGAAGCTTTCTTT. Its translation: CASSRFRGPNTEAFF.

This chain joins TRBV19 and TRBJ2-4; D remains unclear. The V and J ends lost 3 bases and 4 bases respectively, with 10 bases between them. The CDR3 spans 14 residues. Germline V gives CDR1 LNHDA, CDR2 SQIVND (reference sequence). In DNA, the CDR3 is TGTGCCAGTAGTATCGATCCACCTAAAAACATTCAGTACTTC. This encodes CASSIDPPKNIQYF.

This clone was seen just once. The chain links TRBV7-8 to TRBJ1-1; possibly TRBD1 for D (5 bases). This CDR3 region has 14 residues. V was clipped by 0 bases and J by 6 bases, with 11 bases between them. Germline CDR1 reads SGHVS; CDR2 reads FQNEAQ. CDR3 sequence (DNA): TGTGCCAGCAGCTTAGCCGGGGGGTTTCCTGAAGCTTTCTTT. Protein product: CASSLAGGFPEAFF.

J is TRBJ2-2 and V is TRBV18; D ambiguous. CDR1 is KGHSH and CDR2 is LQKENI in the germline V gene. Trimming stripped 3 bases from V and 4 bases from J, with 12 bases between. This CDR3 comprises 15 residues. The CDR3 loop is CASSPSFAVTGELFF. CDR3 nucleotides: TGTGCCAGCTCACCGAGCTTTGCGGTCACCGGGGAGCTGTTTTTT.

The V gene is TRBV18, the J gene TRBJ2-6; 12 bases match TRBD1. The J segment lost 8 bases and the V segment lost 4 bases, leaving 9 bases of the junction unmatched. The CDR3 runs to 17 residues. CDR1 and CDR2 (germline): KGHSH, LQKENI. In nucleotides, the CDR3 is TGTGCCAGCTCACTTTCCTCCGGGACAGGGGGCCCCAACGTCCTGACTTTC. This sequence encodes CASSLSSGTGGPNVLTF.

The chain employs TRBV6-5 and TRBJ1-2; 7 bases agree with TRBD1. The V and J ends lost 2 bases and 6 bases, in that order; junction bases with no gene match: 12. The germline V gene has CDR1 MNHEY and CDR2 SVGAGI. This CDR3 region has 16 residues. The CDR3 coding sequence is TGTGCCAGCAGTTACACGATTCTAGGGGGCGCGAATGGCTACACCTTC. Its protein product is CASSYTILGGANGYTF.

The rearrangement uses TRBV2 and TRBJ1-5; no clear D. Germline lookup yields CDR1 SNHLY and CDR2 FYNNEI. This CDR3 contains 14 residues. V was trimmed by 2 bases and J by 2 bases, leaving 7 bases between them. Here the CDR3 reads CASSESSGNQPQHF. Written as DNA, the CDR3 is TGTGCCAGCAGTGAATCGAGCGGCAATCAGCCCCAGCATTTT.

The V call is TRBV7-3, the J call TRBJ2-7, with a tentative D call TRBD1 (5 bases). The CDR3 length is 14 residues. Looked up from germline, CDR1 is SGHTA and CDR2 is FQGTGA. The germline V and J ends were trimmed by 2 bases and 5 bases, with 13 bases remaining between them. DNA for the CDR3: TGTGCCAGCAGCTTAGGGTCAGGGTCCCACGAGCAGTACTTC. Encoded protein: CASSLGSGSHEQYF.

The chain combines TRBV5-1 with TRBJ2-2; perhaps TRBD2 as D (6 bases). The CDR3 has 13 amino acids. The V and J ends lost 3 bases and 3 bases respectively, with 6 bases between them. Germline lookup yields CDR1 SGHRS and CDR2 YFSETQ. This CDR3 is CASSWEDTGELFF. Here the CDR3 DNA reads TGCGCCAGCAGCTGGGAGGACACCGGGGAGCTGTTTTTT.

V usage is TRBV27 and J usage is TRBJ2-7; D remains ambiguous. CDR1 and CDR2 (germline): MNHEY, SMNVEV (reference sequence). This CDR3 is 13 amino acids long. V dropped 5 bases and J dropped 12 bases, with 20 bases sitting between them. This CDR3 reads CASSLTLSGSRYF. The CDR3 nucleotides are TGTGCCAGCAGTCTTACCCTGTCAGGAAGCAGGTACTTC.

This rearrangement joins TRBV19 to TRBJ2-2, with D possibly TRBD1 on 6 matching bases. Germline values: CDR1 LNHDA, CDR2 SQIVND (reference sequence). The length of the CDR3 is 13 residues. Trimming took 6 bases from V and 5 from J, leaving 10 bases between them. CDR3 in amino acids: CASRPDRTGELFF. CDR3 nucleotides: TGTGCCAGTAGACCAGACAGGACCGGGGAGCTGTTTTTT.

The CDR3 sequence: CASSLPAREEAFF. CDR3 nucleotides: TGTGCCAGCAGCTTGCCTGCCAGGGAAGAAGCTTTCTTT. The genes are TRBV5-4 and TRBJ1-1, with D possibly being TRBD1 (5 bases). CDR1 is SGHNT and CDR2 is YYREEE in the germline V gene (reference sequence). The CDR3 runs 13 residues. The V and J ends lost 1 base and 8 bases respectively, with 12 bases between them.

The chain links TRBV11-2 to TRBJ2-7; TRBD1 agrees at 8 bases. The germline V gene has CDR1 SGHAT and CDR2 FQNNGV. Trimming at V came to 2 bases and at J to 7 bases, leaving 1 base not matched to a gene. This CDR3 is 12 amino acids long. The CDR3 coding sequence is TGTGCCAGCAGCTTAACAGGGGGAGAGCAGTACTTC. Residues: CASSLTGGEQYF.

The genes are TRBV21-1 and TRBJ1-2; the D call in the table, TRBD1, was not verified against the DNA. TRBV21-1 is flagged as a pseudogene. There are 15 residues in the CDR3. The chain's CDR3 is CASSTRTGANYGYTF. The CDR3 region has the DNA TGTGCCAGCAGCACCCGGACAGGGGCTAACTATGGCTACACCTTC.

The chain combines TRBV6-6 with TRBJ2-2; D call uncertain. Germline values: CDR1 MNHNY, CDR2 SVGAGI (reference sequence). V gave up 7 bases and J gave up 9 bases, with 18 bases separating them. The CDR3 length is 14 residues. The CDR3 spells CASIGVMLGWELFF. DNA of the CDR3: TGTGCCAGCATAGGAGTTATGTTGGGATGGGAGCTGTTTTTT.

By sample share, this clone is medium-sized. The chain joins TRBV11-3 to TRBJ2-1; 14 nucleotides agree with TRBD2. CDR1 SGHNT and CDR2 YENEEA come from the germline V gene. CDR3 length equals 14 residues. J gave up 8 bases and V 5 bases, and 2 bases lay outside the gene matches. CDR3 in amino acids: CASSETSGRDEQFF. The CDR3 coding sequence is TGTGCCAGCAGCGAGACTAGCGGGAGGGATGAGCAGTTCTTC.

The chain has TRBV18 and TRBJ1-1; TRBD1 agrees at 9 bases. This CDR3 is 13 amino acids long. The germline V gene encodes CDR1 KGHSH and CDR2 LQKENI. J gave up 5 bases and V 6 bases, and 4 bases lay outside the gene matches. DNA of the CDR3: TGTGCCAGCTCCGGACAGGGGTTAACTGAAGCTTTCTTT. Its translation: CASSGQGLTEAFF.

This clone came up a few times. The sample holds other DNA sequences that translate to the same CDR3. The CDR3 bases are TGTGCCAGCAGTCGATCGAGGGGCAATCAGCCCCAGCATTTT. As protein: CASSRSRGNQPQHF. This rearrangement joins TRBV2 to TRBJ1-5; D is uncertain. CDR1 is SNHLY, CDR2 FYNNEI, per germline. Trimming pared 5 bases from V and 2 bases from J, leaving 10 bases between. This CDR3 has 14 residues.

As concerns this clone: One junction end disagrees with the germline gene, perhaps due to a read error. V usage is TRBV28 and J usage is TRBJ1-2; 9 nucleotides line up with TRBD1. This CDR3 region has 12 residues. CDR1 MDHEN and CDR2 SYDVKM come from the germline V gene. CDR3 in amino acids: CASSLWGGQGCF. CDR3 DNA sequence: TGTGCCAGCAGTTTATGGGGAGGACAGGGGTGTTTC.

This clone was recorded once. The chain carries TRBV5-5 and TRBJ1-1; maybe TRBD1 (6 bases). This CDR3 has 13 residues. Deletions cut 4 bases from V and 4 bases from J, with 11 bases between. In germline, CDR1 is SGHKS, CDR2 YYEKEE (reference sequence). The CDR3: CASSPRGSTEAFF. In DNA form, the CDR3 reads TGTGCCAGCAGCCCCAGGGGATCCACTGAAGCTTTCTTT.

This clone was observed a few times. The V and J genes are TRBV18 and TRBJ2-7; 9 bases map to TRBD1. Per the germline V gene, CDR1 is KGHSH and CDR2 is LQKENI. There are 13 residues in the CDR3. The ends lost 3 bases at V and 7 bases at J; junction bases unmatched: 4. The CDR3 sequence: CASSPGQGWEQYF. The DNA for the CDR3 is TGTGCCAGCTCACCGGGACAGGGATGGGAGCAGTACTTC.

The chain couples TRBV30 to TRBJ2-5; D might be TRBD2 (7 bases). Trimming pared 0 bases from V and 4 bases from J, leaving 12 bases between. This CDR3 spans 14 amino acids. Germline assignment: CDR1 GTSNPN and CDR2 SVGIG (reference sequence). The CDR3 sequence: CAWSVGGGGETQYF. The CDR3 coding sequence is TGTGCCTGGAGTGTAGGGGGGGGTGGAGAGACCCAGTACTTC.

The rearrangement joins TRBV28 to TRBJ1-2; possibly TRBD1 for D (5 bases). Germline-derived CDR1 and CDR2 are MDHEN and SYDVKM. The CDR3 length is 13 residues. V was trimmed by 2 bases and J by 5 bases, leaving 9 bases between them. CDR3 region: CASSLRGGYGYTF. CDR3 coding DNA: TGTGCCAGCAGTTTACGGGGGGGATATGGCTACACCTTC.

This clone is a singleton in its sample. V and J are TRBV7-9 and TRBJ2-7, with 12 bases identical to TRBD1. The ends lost 5 bases at V and 5 bases at J; junction bases unmatched: 4. The CDR3 loop spans 14 amino acids. CDR1 is SEHNR and CDR2 is FQNEAQ in the germline V gene (reference sequence). The CDR3 sequence: CASSPWDRGHEQYF. In nucleotides, the CDR3 is TGTGCCAGCAGCCCATGGGACAGGGGGCACGAGCAGTACTTC.

The rearrangement links TRBV5-4 to TRBJ1-1; 12 nucleotides agree with TRBD1. V lost 4 bases and J lost 5; bases outside the gene matches: 6. The germline V gene encodes CDR1 SGHNT and CDR2 YYREEE (reference sequence). This CDR3 has 15 residues. The CDR3 here is CASSPGQGAGTEAFF. DNA for the CDR3: TGTGCCAGCAGCCCGGGACAGGGGGCAGGAACTGAAGCTTTCTTT. Full variable domain (rest looked up from reference TRBV5-4 and TRBJ1-1): ETGVTQSPTHLIKTRGQQVTLRCSSQSGHNTVSWYQQALGQGPQFIFQYYREEENGRGNFPPRFSGLQFPNYSSELNVNALELDDSALYLCASSPGQGAGTEAFFGQGTRLTVV.

This clone was picked up one time. The CDR3, as DNA: TGTGCCATCTCCGGGACTGTGAACACTGAAGCTTTCTTT. Encoded protein: CAISGTVNTEAFF. The genes are TRBV6-6 and TRBJ1-1; D perhaps matches TRBD1 (5 bases). The ends were cut back, 10 bases at V and 0 bases at J, with 12 bases in the middle. CDR3 length: 13 amino acids. The germline gives CDR1 MNHNY, CDR2 SVGAGI (reference sequence).

The chain links TRBV30 to TRBJ1-5; 8 bases align to TRBD1. CDR3 length: 14 residues. Germline assignment: CDR1 GTSNPN and CDR2 SVGIG (reference sequence). After removal of 2 bases from V and 5 bases from J, the junction contained 5 bases not matched to a gene. In nucleotides, the CDR3 is TGTGCCTGGAGTCAGGGACAGGCGGATCAGCCCCAGCATTTT. Its translation is CAWSQGQADQPQHF.

The J gene is TRBJ2-7, the V gene TRBV7-2; D might be TRBD2 (6 bases). Looked up from germline, CDR1 is SGHTA and CDR2 is FQGNSA. This CDR3 has 14 amino acids. V lost 7 bases, J lost 2 bases, and 15 bases lay in between. In DNA form, the CDR3 reads TGTGCCAGCACCCGGGGTAGCGGAACCTACGAGCAGTACTTC. Translated: CASTRGSGTYEQYF. The variable domain in full, with the rest retrieved from reference TRBV7-2 and TRBJ2-7, is GAGVSQSPSNKVTEKGKDVELRCDPISGHTALYWYRQSLGQGLEFLIYFQGNSAPDKSGLPSDRFSAERTGGSVSTLTIQRTQQEDSAVYLCASTRGSGTYEQYFGPGTRLTVT.

The rearrangement uses TRBV6-5 and TRBJ2-1; D is unclear. The CDR3 totals 14 residues. V was cut by 4 bases and J by 4 bases, with 11 bases left in between. Germline CDR1 and CDR2: MNHEY and SVGAGI. In DNA, the CDR3 is TGTGCCAGCAGTTCCCCTGGCCTTTACAATGAGCAGTTCTTC. It translates to CASSSPGLYNEQFF.